This TCR beta chain was identified in a study of coeliac disease. Study summary: High-resolution HLA typing was lacking; TRBV7-2 bias was queried instead. The study's findings and limits: In active celiac disease, intraepithelial and lamina propria TRB and TRG repertoires were less clonal than controls. The authors considered this approach unsuitable for unbiased detection of gliadin-specific T cells.

As concerns this clone: The antigen is unknown.

TCRdb's table, derived via immunoSEQ multiplex PCR, lists solely in-frame clones and lacks some. The data contain about 4,500 clones, more than 55% of them seen just once; the ten biggest clones take up about 7.9%. Germline CDR1 and CDR2: SGHAT and FQNNGV. The CDR3 has 18 amino acids. V lost 4 bases to trimming and J lost 3 bases; unmatched junction nucleotides: 17. The TCR originated in a woman aged 18-29 years with active celiac disease. The chain has TRBV11-2 and TRBJ1-1; 7 bases match TRBD1. The sequencing sample was made of intraepithelial lymphocytes from the gut. The CDR3, as DNA: TGTGCCAGCAGCTCTCGACAGGGAAGAGGGTGGGGGGACACTGAAGCTTTCTTT. Translating gives CASSSRQGRGWGDTEAFF.